These 25 T cell receptor beta chains were all obtained from the same sample, sequenced in a study of PD-1 blockade in classical Hodgkin lymphoma. Each and every patient relapsed after autologous stem cell transplantation, and patients got differing brentuximab vedotin exposure. Generated by immunoSEQ multiplex PCR, the TCRdb table keeps only in-frame clones and is missing some. The sample shows over 20,000 clones, 85% to 90% of them seen only once. The sequenced sample was peripheral blood mononuclear cells (PBMCs), obtained at baseline. The receptors here all came from a human donor with classical Hodgkin lymphoma.

The chain couples TRBV4-1 to TRBJ1-5; tentatively, D is TRBD1 (5 bases). The CDR3 runs to 15 residues. The germline V and J ends were trimmed by 0 bases and 4 bases, with 10 bases remaining between them. The germline V gene has CDR1 MGHRA and CDR2 YSYEKL. CDR3 in DNA: TGCGCCAGCAGCCAAGAAGAAGGGGCAAATCAGCCCCAGCATTTT. This gives the protein CASSQEEGANQPQHF.

The chain has TRBV7-9 and TRBJ1-4, with 10 bases lining up with TRBD1. CDR3 length: 16 residues. Germline assignment: CDR1 SEHNR and CDR2 FQNEAQ (reference sequence). The V segment lost 5 bases and the J segment 3 bases; nucleotides outside the gene matches: 6. DNA for the CDR3: TGTGCCAGCAGCCTCGACAGGGGGCTGGCTAATGAAAAACTGTTTTTT. As protein: CASSLDRGLANEKLFF.

V gene TRBV7-9 combines with J gene TRBJ2-1, with TRBD2 identical over 10 bases. V lost 0 bases and J lost 12; bases outside the gene matches: 11. The CDR3 totals 16 residues. In germline, CDR1 is SEHNR, CDR2 FQNEAQ (reference sequence). The CDR3 spells CASSLAGEASGGWQFF. The DNA for the CDR3 is TGTGCCAGCAGCTTAGCCGGAGAGGCTAGCGGGGGTTGGCAGTTCTTC.

The chain uses TRBV5-1 and TRBJ1-1; TRBD1 agrees at 9 bases. Trimming at V came to 0 bases and at J to 5 bases, leaving 5 bases not matched to a gene. Germline V gene sequence: CDR1 SGHRS, CDR2 YFSETQ. CDR3 length: 15 residues. The CDR3 here is CASSLAPGQGTEAFF. The CDR3 coding sequence is TGCGCCAGCAGCTTGGCTCCGGGACAGGGTACTGAAGCTTTCTTT.

This chain uses TRBV7-8 with TRBJ1-2, with TRBD1 matching 8 bases. This CDR3 has 15 amino acids. The trim removed 4 bases at V and 2 bases at J, leaving 6 bases unmatched. Germline CDR1 is SGHVS and CDR2 is FQNEAQ. CDR3 in amino acids: CASSYDRGDNYGYTF. CDR3 DNA sequence: TGTGCCAGCAGCTATGACAGGGGCGACAACTATGGCTACACCTTC.

The chain employs TRBV10-3 and TRBJ1-5, with 9 positions matching TRBD1. CDR1 ENHRY and CDR2 SYGVKD come from the germline V gene. Losses at the gene ends were 10 bases for V and 4 bases for J; bases not matched to a gene: 8. This CDR3 region has 14 residues. Written as DNA, the CDR3 is TGTGCCACCAGGACAGGGGTTGGGAATCAGCCCCAGCATTTT. This encodes CATRTGVGNQPQHF.

The V gene is TRBV7-9, the J gene TRBJ1-1, with D unclear. Germline V gene sequence: CDR1 SEHNR, CDR2 FQNEAQ (reference sequence). V lost 6 bases, J lost 8 bases, and 22 bases lay in between. The CDR3 extends over 15 amino acids. The DNA for the CDR3 is TGTGCCAGCAGGGCTGCGGGGTCGGTCTTGACCGAAGCTTTCTTT. It yields the protein CASRAAGSVLTEAFF.

The chain employs TRBV4-1 and TRBJ1-1; 8 nucleotides agree with TRBD1. The CDR3 totals 17 residues. Germline CDR1 and CDR2: MGHRA and YSYEKL. V dropped 3 bases and J dropped 0; count of bases not matched to a gene: 9. CDR3 sequence reads: CASSQAPGTGMNTEAFF. The DNA for the CDR3 is TGCGCCAGCAGCCAGGCACCTGGGACAGGCATGAACACTGAAGCTTTCTTT.

The chain joins TRBV14 to TRBJ2-1; D is ambiguous. Trimming took 2 bases from V and 6 from J, leaving 2 bases between them. The CDR3 length is 11 residues. Germline V lookup: CDR1 SGHDN, CDR2 FVKESK. CDR3 bases: TGTGCCAGCAGCCAAATCAATGAGCAGTTCTTC. Translating gives CASSQINEQFF.

The chain has TRBV7-6 and TRBJ2-5, with 8 nucleotides matching TRBD2. After removal of 5 bases from V and 5 bases from J, the junction contained 10 bases not matched to a gene. The CDR3 covers 15 residues. Germline CDR1 is SGHVS and CDR2 is FNYEAQ. CDR3 bases: TGTGCCAGCAGCCGGCTAGCGGGCGGACCGGAGACCCAGTACTTC. Protein sequence: CASSRLAGGPETQYF.

In this sample, this clone turned up a few times. This chain links TRBV5-1 with TRBJ1-4; 10 bases are a match to TRBD1. The CDR3 runs 15 residues. Trimming cost V 3 bases and J 8 bases; bases outside gene matches: 7. Looked up from germline, CDR1 is SGHRS and CDR2 is YFSETQ. The CDR3 DNA sequence: TGCGCCAGCAGCTCGCTTGGGACAGGGGAAGAAAAACTGTTTTTT. It specifies CASSSLGTGEEKLFF.

This sequence joins TRBV5-1 and TRBJ1-2, with 7 bases aligning to TRBD1. The germline CDR1 and CDR2 sequences are SGHRS and YFSETQ. The CDR3 is made up of 14 amino acids. Trimming took 4 bases from V and 4 from J; bases not matched to a gene: 7. The CDR3 bases are TGCGCCAGCAGCGTGCAGGGGGAGTCCTATGGCTACACCTTC. It codes for CASSVQGESYGYTF.

This clone has a handful of counts. This chain uses TRBV6-1 with TRBJ2-7, with a weak D call TRBD1 (5 bases). The CDR3 contains 12 residues. From germline, CDR1 is MNHNS and CDR2 SASEGT. Between the trimmed V and J ends, which lost 8 bases and 0 bases, there was a span of 8 bases. CDR3 amino acids: CASQGSSYEQYF. As DNA, the CDR3 is TGTGCCAGCCAGGGATCCTCCTACGAGCAGTACTTC.

The chain combines TRBV7-8 with TRBJ2-1, with D maybe TRBD2 (7 bases). V lost 7 bases and J lost 7, with 14 bases in between. Per the germline V gene, CDR1 is SGHVS and CDR2 is FQNEAQ. This CDR3 has 13 residues. The CDR3 DNA reads as TGTGCCAGCATGAGGGGGGGCCGAAATGAGCAGTTCTTC. As protein: CASMRGGRNEQFF.

The CDR3: CAISELAGGPYEQYF. Here the CDR3 DNA reads TGTGCCATCAGTGAATTAGCAGGGGGACCCTACGAGCAGTACTTC. The J gene is TRBJ2-7, the V gene TRBV10-3; 7 bases align to TRBD1. This CDR3 contains 15 residues. Trimming at V came to 3 bases and at J to 2 bases, leaving 7 bases not matched to a gene. CDR1 and CDR2 from the germline V gene are ENHRY and SYGVKD.

The CDR3 is CASSLGSGGAGEQYF. In DNA form, the CDR3 reads TGCGCCAGCAGCTTGGGGAGCGGGGGGGCCGGCGAGCAGTACTTC. The chain couples TRBV5-1 to TRBJ2-7, with 10 bases matching TRBD2. This CDR3 region has 15 residues. Germline V gives CDR1 SGHRS, CDR2 YFSETQ. Losses at the gene ends were 0 bases for V and 6 bases for J; bases not matched to a gene: 6. The full variable domain, in which reference TRBV5-1 and TRBJ2-7 provide the parts outside the CDR3, is KAGVTQTPRYLIKTRGQQVTLSCSPISGHRSVSWYQQTPGQGLQFLFEYFSETQRNKGNFPGRFSGRQFSNSRSEMNVSTLELGDSALYLCASSLGSGGAGEQYFGPGTRLTVT.

This chain joins TRBV6-5 and TRBJ2-7; TRBD2 might be the D (7 bases). This CDR3 region has 15 residues. V lost 6 bases to trimming and J lost 3 bases, with 18 bases between them. Germline CDR1 and CDR2: MNHEY and SVGAGI. The CDR3 protein is CASSLLGGGRYEQYF. The CDR3 DNA follows: TGTGCCAGCAGCCTGCTAGGGGGGGGCCGCTACGAGCAGTACTTC.

Here the CDR3 reads CAWSVTGNTGELFF. DNA for the CDR3: TGTGCCTGGAGTGTAACAGGGAACACCGGGGAGCTGTTTTTT. V usage is TRBV30 and J usage is TRBJ2-2; possible D gene TRBD1, 5 bases. This CDR3 has 14 residues. The V end was cut by 0 bases, the J end by 1 base, with 6 bases between. The germline V gene encodes CDR1 GTSNPN and CDR2 SVGIG (reference sequence).

To note about this clone: One end of the junction varies from germline; a read error may be responsible. This chain's CDR3 is CASSDDPWRQHF. The CDR3, as DNA: TGTGCCAGTAGTGATGACCCCTGGCGACAACACTTC. J is TRBJ2-7 and V is TRBV19; no firm D call. Germline V gene lookup returns CDR1 LNHDA and CDR2 SQIVND (reference sequence). The CDR3 totals 12 residues.

V usage is TRBV7-8 and J usage is TRBJ2-5, with TRBD1 as a possible D gene (6 bases). The J call could be wrong; TRBJ2-7 is a better fit for the DNA end. This CDR3 is built from 14 residues. CDR1 is SGHVS, CDR2 FQNEAQ, per germline. The CDR3 DNA follows: TGTGCCAGCAGCTTAGTCAGGGGATTCCACGAGCAGTACTTC. This gives the protein CASSLVRGFHEQYF.

This chain connects TRBV6-5 to TRBJ1-1; 8 nucleotides match TRBD1. Germline V gene sequence: CDR1 MNHEY, CDR2 SVGAGI. V was pared by 6 bases and J by 0 bases, with 3 bases of the junction left unmatched. The CDR3 sequence is 14 residues long. DNA for the CDR3: TGTGCCAGCAGACGACAGGGGTTGAACACTGAAGCTTTCTTT. Its protein product is CASRRQGLNTEAFF.

The rearrangement joins TRBV5-1 to TRBJ1-2, with 7 bases lining up with TRBD1. The length of the CDR3 is 15 residues. After removal of 4 bases from V and 3 bases from J, the junction contained 9 bases not matched to a gene. CDR1 SGHRS and CDR2 YFSETQ come from the germline V gene. Here the CDR3 reads CASSLTPGTDYGYTF. In DNA, the CDR3 is TGCGCCAGCAGCCTAACACCCGGGACAGACTATGGCTACACCTTC.

The rearrangement joins TRBV10-3 to TRBJ2-2; D uncertain. This CDR3 has 13 residues. Trimming pared 5 bases from V and 4 bases from J, leaving 8 bases between. Looked up from germline, CDR1 is ENHRY and CDR2 is SYGVKD. The chain's CDR3 is CAISPVSTGELFF. CDR3 in DNA: TGTGCCATCAGTCCCGTGAGCACCGGGGAGCTGTTTTTT.

The sample holds a few counts of this clone. The V and J genes are TRBV7-8 and TRBJ1-2, with D perhaps matching TRBD1 (6 bases). The germline V and J ends were trimmed by 5 bases and 4 bases, with 14 bases remaining between them. In germline, CDR1 is SGHVS, CDR2 FQNEAQ. The CDR3 is 14 amino acids. The CDR3 DNA follows: TGTGCCAGCAGCAGACAGGAACAGGGCTATGGCTACACCTTC. Its translation: CASSRQEQGYGYTF.

The genes are TRBV30 and TRBJ1-4; D is unresolved. The ends were cut back, 0 bases at V and 4 bases at J, with 6 bases in the middle. CDR1 and CDR2 from the germline V gene are GTSNPN and SVGIG (reference sequence). This CDR3 spans 13 amino acids. In DNA form, the CDR3 reads TGTGCCTGGAGTGTACGGATTAATGAAAAACTGTTTTTT. Protein sequence: CAWSVRINEKLFF.